Listed below are T cell receptor beta chains from one sample, sequenced in a study of graft-versus-host responses after intestinal transplantation. TCRdb keeps only in-frame clones here, not all; method: immunoSEQ multiplex PCR. The sample contains roughly 120,000 clones, around nine tenths of which appear only once. Their specific antigens are unknown. The sample here was unstimulated CD4+ T cells sorted from spleen or lymph node cells, taken before intestinal transplant. The receptors shown here come from a human donor who received an intestinal transplant. The CDR3 runs from the conserved cysteine through the conserved F or W. The D gene is left open where the match is weak.

TRBD1	TRBV10-2	TRBJ1-6	TGCGCCAGCAGTGAGACACGTCCGGGACAGGGCAGGTCACCCCTCCACTTT	CASSETRPGQGRSPLHF
NA	TRBV5-6	TRBJ2-1	TGTGCCAGCAGCTGGAGGGCGAATGAGCAGTTCTTC	CASSWRANEQFF
NA	TRBV20-1	TRBJ1-2	TGCAGTGCTGCGGATTCAGGCTACACCTTC	CSAADSGYTF
TRBD1	TRBV19	TRBJ2-5	TGTGCCAGTAGTTTACTCCCGGGACAGGGGGCCGTGACCCAGTACTTC	CASSLLPGQGAVTQYF
NA	TRBV6-1	TRBJ1-5	TGTGCCAGCAGTGCTAGGAGCAATCAGCCCCAGCATTTT	CASSARSNQPQHF
NA	TRBV4-1	TRBJ1-3	TGCGCCAGCAGCGACAGGGGAAACACCATATATTTT	CASSDRGNTIYF
NA	TRBV7-2	TRBJ1-6	TGTGCCAGCAGCTTAGTCGCGGGGTCAGGGAAAATTAATTCACCCCTCCACTTT	CASSLVAGSGKINSPLHF
NA	TRBV2	TRBJ2-7	TGTGCCAGCAGTGAACGGACTCAGACAGGCTACGAGCAGTACTTC	CASSERTQTGYEQYF
TRBD1	TRBV28	TRBJ2-7	TGTGCCAGCAGGATTATGGGACAGGGTTTCTACGAGCAGTACTTC	CASRIMGQGFYEQYF
TRBD1	TRBV29-1	TRBJ1-2	TGCAGCGTTCGCGACAGGGGAGATAACTATGGCTACACCTTC	CSVRDRGDNYGYTF
TRBD2	TRBV28	TRBJ2-1	TGTGCCAGCATGACTAGCCTCTCCTACAATGAGCAGTTCTTC	CASMTSLSYNEQFF
TRBD1	TRBV28	TRBJ2-6	TGTGCCAGCAGTTTGACAGGGGCCTCCTCTGGGGCCAACGTCCTGACTTTC	CASSLTGASSGANVLTF
NA	TRBV7-2	TRBJ1-6	TGTGCCAGCAGCTTAGCTGGCATGCCTAATTCACCCCTCCACTTT	CASSLAGMPNSPLHF
NA	TRBV12-5	TRBJ2-1	TGTGCTAGTGGTTTGGGCCGGGTCGGCAACAATGAGCAGTTCTTC	CASGLGRVGNNEQFF
NA	TRBV11-3	TRBJ2-1	TGTGCCAGCAGCCTCCCCCCGTCGGATGAGCAGTTCTTC	CASSLPPSDEQFF
NA	TRBV7-9	TRBJ1-3	TGTGCCAGCAGCTTAGTCCTCTCTGGAAACACCATATATTTT	CASSLVLSGNTIYF
TRBD2	TRBV6-1	TRBJ2-5	TGTGCCAGCAGTTCTAGCGGGGGGAGAGAGACCCAGTACTTC	CASSSSGGRETQYF